These T cell receptor beta chains were read from a single sample in a study of tumor and adjacent non-tumor tissue in lung cancer. TCRdb re-called the multiplex PCR reads with MiXCR, one entry per CDR3 protein. The sample shows 200,000 to 250,000 distinct CDR3 sequences, less than 80% of them seen only once. Sequenced material: lung tumor tissue. The receptors were gathered from a man in his sixties with non-small cell lung cancer. Both conserved end residues are part of each CDR3. The D gene is left open where the match is weak. Some rows mark clone size as missing; the rest say once, few, many or name a class of expanded clone.

v_call	d_call	j_call	clone_size	cdr3_aa	cdr3_nt
TRBV11-1	-	TRBJ1-4	-	CVSSSGRDTEKLFF	TGCGTCAGCAGCTCGGGACGAGATACTGAAAAACTGTTTTTT
TRBV11-3	-	TRBJ2-2	many	CASSLSGGATGELFF	TGTGCCAGCAGCTTATCTGGTGGGGCCACCGGGGAGCTGTTTTTT
TRBV11-3	-	TRBJ2-7	-	CTSSLDGYEQYF	TGTACCAGCAGCTTGGACGGCTACGAACAGTACTTC
TRBV5-6	TRBD2	TRBJ2-1	-	CASSTGLAAYNEQFF	TGTGCCAGCAGCACGGGACTAGCGGCCTACAATGAGCAGTTCTTC
TRBV5-4	-	TRBJ1-2	-	CVSSSNQYGYTF	TGTGTCAGCAGCTCGAACCAGTATGGCTACACCTTC
TRBV7-9	-	TRBJ2-7	-	CASSAPPGYEQYF	TGTGCCAGCAGCGCGCCTCCCGGATACGAGCAGTACTTC
TRBV10-2	-	TRBJ2-2	-	CPSRDGNTGELFF	TGCCCCAGCAGAGACGGGAACACCGGGGAGCTGTTTTTT
TRBV5-1	-	TRBJ1-5	-	CASSLGHGGADQPQHF	TGCGCCAGCAGCTTGGGACATGGGGGGGCCGATCAGCCCCAGCATTTT
TRBV29-1	-	TRBJ2-7	-	CSVALQGYERYF	TGCAGCGTCGCCCTTCAAGGTTACGAGCGGTACTTC
TRBV20-1	-	TRBJ1-1	-	CSAREVPGGTEAFF	TGCAGTGCTAGGGAGGTCCCTGGAGGCACTGAAGCTTTCTTT
TRBV20-1	TRBD2	TRBJ2-3	-	CSARDFSGIADTQYF	TGCAGCGCTAGAGATTTCAGCGGGATTGCAGATACGCAGTATTTT
TRBV7-9	-	TRBJ2-1	once	CASSLPLDELFF	TGTGCCAGCAGCTTACCTCTCGATGAGCTGTTCTTT
TRBV7-8	-	TRBJ2-1	-	CASSLLFATQDEQFF	TGTGCCAGCAGCTTACTTTTTGCCACCCAGGATGAGCAGTTCTTC
TRBV6-4	-	TRBJ2-3	-	CTSSDSITDTQYF	TGTACCAGCAGTGACTCCATCACAGATACGCAGTATTTT
TRBV11-1	-	TRBJ2-2	once	CASRPRATGELFF	TGTGCCAGCAGACCTAGGGCCACCGGGGAGCTGTTCTTT
TRBV20-1	TRBD2	TRBJ2-1	-	CSARPGGTSEGEQFF	TGCAGTGCTAGACCCGGGGGGACTAGTGAGGGTGAGCAGTTCTTC
TRBV6-5	-	TRBJ1-1	few	CASSYSQAPGTEAFF	TGTGCCAGCAGTTACAGTCAGGCCCCGGGGACTGAAGCTTTCTTT
TRBV10-2	-	TRBJ1-4	few	CARTRINEKLFF	TGCGCCAGGACACGGATTAATGAAAAACTGTTTTTT
TRBV6-5	TRBD2	TRBJ2-1	-	CARSYSGGGYNEQFF	TGTGCCAGAAGTTACTCCGGCGGGGGGTACAATGAGCAGTTCTTC
TRBV18	-	TRBJ2-5	-	CPSPPPNSQETQYF	TGTCCCAGCCCACCACCGAACTCCCAAGAGACCCAGTACTTC
TRBV5-6	-	TRBJ2-7	-	CASSLISSYEQYF	TGTGCCAGCAGCTTGATTTCATCATACGAGCAGTACTTC
TRBV27	-	TRBJ2-1	few	CASSLLARAVYNEQFF	TGTGCCAGCAGTTTATTGGCTCGGGCAGTCTACAATGAGCAGTTCTTC
TRBV5-8	-	TRBJ2-2	-	CASSSWTRGSTGELFF	TGTGCCAGCAGCTCCTGGACACGGGGCAGTACCGGGGAGCTGTTTTTT
TRBV2	-	TRBJ2-3	once	CAFGVAPIDTQYF	TGTGCCTTTGGGGTGGCTCCCATAGATACGCAGTATTTT
TRBV6-6	-	TRBJ1-2	many	CASRESKAFGYTF	TGTGCCAGCAGGGAATCCAAGGCCTTTGGCTACACCTTC
TRBV10-2	-	TRBJ2-7	-	CASSGGIEQYF	TGCGCCAGCAGTGGGGGGATCGAGCAGTACTTC
TRBV20-1	-	TRBJ1-6	-	CSIPDASSYNSPLHF	TGCAGTATACCCGACGCTAGCTCCTATAATTCACCCCTCCACTTT
TRBV5-1	TRBD1	TRBJ2-2	once	CASSLARTGKDTGELFF	TGCGCCAGCAGCTTGGCCAGGACAGGGAAGGACACCGGGGAGCTGTTTTTT
TRBV6-5	-	TRBJ1-2	-	CASSYTGLYGYTF	TGTGCCAGTAGTTACACTGGCTTATATGGCTACACCTTC
TRBV20-1	-	TRBJ1-1	-	CSARGPGNTEVFF	TGCAGTGCTAGGGGGCCGGGAAACACTGAAGTTTTCTTT
TRBV20-1	-	TRBJ1-2	-	CSAGHTNYDYTF	TGCAGTGCTGGGCACACTAACTATGACTACACCTTC
TRBV24-1	TRBD1	TRBJ2-3	few	CATSDHGQGAGDTQYF	TGTGCCACCAGTGATCATGGACAGGGGGCGGGAGATACGCAGTATTTT
TRBV11-1	TRBD1	TRBJ1-1	many	CASRPEDRGLREAFF	TGTGCCAGCAGACCCGAGGACAGGGGATTACGGGAAGCTTTCTTT
TRBV20-1	-	TRBJ1-5	-	CSAREPKENQPQHF	TGCAGTGCTAGGGAGCCAAAGGAGAATCAGCCCCAGCATTTT
TRBV6-2/TRBV6-3	-	TRBJ2-7	-	CASSSRLGGQRSHEQYF	TGTGCCAGCAGTTCTCGACTGGGGGGGCAACGGAGCCACGAGCAGTACTTC
TRBV20-1	-	TRBJ2-5	many	CSVHRGETQYF	TGCAGTGTACACAGAGGGGAGACCCAGTACTTC
TRBV11-2	-	TRBJ2-7	-	CVSSLDPISYEQYF	TGTGTCAGCAGCTTAGATCCGATTTCCTACGAGCAGTATTTC